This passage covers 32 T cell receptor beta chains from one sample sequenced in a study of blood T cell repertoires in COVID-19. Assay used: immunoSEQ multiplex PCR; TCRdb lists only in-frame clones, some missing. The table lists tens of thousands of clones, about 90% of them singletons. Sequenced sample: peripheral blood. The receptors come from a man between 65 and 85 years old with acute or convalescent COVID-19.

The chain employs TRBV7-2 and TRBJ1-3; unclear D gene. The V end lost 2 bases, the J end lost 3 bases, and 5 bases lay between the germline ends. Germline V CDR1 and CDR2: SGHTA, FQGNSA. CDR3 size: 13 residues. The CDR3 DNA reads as TGTGCCAGCAGCTTACCAGGTGGAAACACCATATATTTT. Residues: CASSLPGGNTIYF.

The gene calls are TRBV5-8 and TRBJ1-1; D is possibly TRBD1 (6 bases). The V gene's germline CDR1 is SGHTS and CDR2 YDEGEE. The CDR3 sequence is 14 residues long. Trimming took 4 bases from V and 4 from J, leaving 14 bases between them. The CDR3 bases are TGTGCCAGCAGCAGATTACAGGGTAGCACTGAAGCTTTCTTT. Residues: CASSRLQGSTEAFF.

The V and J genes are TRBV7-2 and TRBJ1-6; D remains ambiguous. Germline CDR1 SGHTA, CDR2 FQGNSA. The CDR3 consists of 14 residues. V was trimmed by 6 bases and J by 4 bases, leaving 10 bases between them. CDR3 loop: CASRPTAYNSPLHF. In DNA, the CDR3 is TGTGCCAGCAGACCTACAGCTTATAATTCACCCCTCCACTTT.

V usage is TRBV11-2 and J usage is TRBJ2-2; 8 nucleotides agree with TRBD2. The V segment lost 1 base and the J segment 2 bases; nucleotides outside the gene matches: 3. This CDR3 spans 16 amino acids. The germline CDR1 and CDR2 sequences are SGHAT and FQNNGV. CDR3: CASSLVAGYNTGELFF. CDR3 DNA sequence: TGTGCCAGCAGCTTAGTAGCGGGGTATAACACCGGGGAGCTGTTTTTT.

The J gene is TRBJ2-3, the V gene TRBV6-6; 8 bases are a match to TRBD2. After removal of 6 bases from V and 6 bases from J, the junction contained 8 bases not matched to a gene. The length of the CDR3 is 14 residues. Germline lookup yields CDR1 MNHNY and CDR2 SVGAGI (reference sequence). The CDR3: CASRSGLVGDTQYF. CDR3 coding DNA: TGTGCCAGCAGATCGGGACTAGTGGGCGATACGCAGTATTTT.

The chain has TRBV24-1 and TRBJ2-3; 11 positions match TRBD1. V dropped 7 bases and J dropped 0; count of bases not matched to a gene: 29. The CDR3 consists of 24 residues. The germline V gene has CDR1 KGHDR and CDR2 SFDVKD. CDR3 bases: TGTGCCACCAGCGCAACGCCGGGACAGGGGGTTCCTGGTGCGGGTTTAGAAAGCACAGATACGCAGTATTTT. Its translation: CATSATPGQGVPGAGLESTDTQYF.

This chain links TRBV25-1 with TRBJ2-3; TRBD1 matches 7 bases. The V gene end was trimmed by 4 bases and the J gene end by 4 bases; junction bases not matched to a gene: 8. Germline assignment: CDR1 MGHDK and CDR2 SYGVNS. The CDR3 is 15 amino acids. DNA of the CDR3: TGTGCCAGCAGTGTATCCAGGGGGATGGCAGATACGCAGTATTTT. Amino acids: CASSVSRGMADTQYF. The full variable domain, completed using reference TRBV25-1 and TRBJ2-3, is EADIYQTPRYLVIGTGKKITLECSQTMGHDKMYWYQQDPGMELHLIHYSYGVNSTEKGDLSSESTVSRIRTEHFPLTLESARPSHTSQYLCASSVSRGMADTQYFGPGTRLTVL.

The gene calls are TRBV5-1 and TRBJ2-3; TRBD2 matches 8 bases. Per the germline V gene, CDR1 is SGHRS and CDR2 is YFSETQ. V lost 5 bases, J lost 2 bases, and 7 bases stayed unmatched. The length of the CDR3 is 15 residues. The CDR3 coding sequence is TGCGCCAGCAGACGAGCGGGGGTAATCACAGATACGCAGTATTTT. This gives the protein CASRRAGVITDTQYF.

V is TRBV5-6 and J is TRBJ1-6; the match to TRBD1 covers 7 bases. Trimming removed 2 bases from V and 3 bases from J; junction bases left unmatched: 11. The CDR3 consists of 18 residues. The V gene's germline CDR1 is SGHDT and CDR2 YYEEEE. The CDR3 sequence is CASSFRRTGGNYNSPLHF. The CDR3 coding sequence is TGTGCCAGCAGCTTCAGGCGGACAGGTGGAAACTATAATTCACCCCTCCACTTT.

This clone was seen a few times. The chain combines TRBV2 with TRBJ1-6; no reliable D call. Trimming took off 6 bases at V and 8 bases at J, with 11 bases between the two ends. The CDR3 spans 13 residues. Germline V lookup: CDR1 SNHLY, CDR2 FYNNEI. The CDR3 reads CASRLYTDSPLHF. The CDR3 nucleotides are TGTGCCAGCAGATTATATACTGATTCACCCCTCCACTTT.

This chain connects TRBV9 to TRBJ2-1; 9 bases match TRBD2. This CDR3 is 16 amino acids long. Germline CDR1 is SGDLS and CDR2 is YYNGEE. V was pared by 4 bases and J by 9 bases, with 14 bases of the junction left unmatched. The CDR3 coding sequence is TGTGCCAGCAGCCCCCTCCAGCGGGGGGCTCAGGGTGAGCAGTTCTTC. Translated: CASSPLQRGAQGEQFF.

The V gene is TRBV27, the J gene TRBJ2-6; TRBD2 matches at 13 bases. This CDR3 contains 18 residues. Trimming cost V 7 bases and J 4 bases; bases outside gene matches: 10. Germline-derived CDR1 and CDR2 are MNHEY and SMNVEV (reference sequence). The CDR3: CASTVLAGGPRGANVLTF. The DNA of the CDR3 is TGTGCCAGCACCGTACTAGCGGGAGGGCCAAGAGGGGCCAACGTCCTGACTTTC.

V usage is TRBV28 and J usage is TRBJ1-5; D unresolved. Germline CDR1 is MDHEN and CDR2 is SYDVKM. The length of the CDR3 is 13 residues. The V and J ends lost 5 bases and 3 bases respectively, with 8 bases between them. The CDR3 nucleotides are TGTGCCAGCAGTAAGAGATTCAATCAGCCCCAGCATTTT. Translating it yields CASSKRFNQPQHF.

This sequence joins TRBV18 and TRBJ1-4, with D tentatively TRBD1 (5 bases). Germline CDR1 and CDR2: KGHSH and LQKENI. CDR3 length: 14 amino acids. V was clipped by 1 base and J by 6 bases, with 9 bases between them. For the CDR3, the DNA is TGTGCCAGCTCACCACGGGTAGGGGATGAAAAACTGTTTTTT. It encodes CASSPRVGDEKLFF.

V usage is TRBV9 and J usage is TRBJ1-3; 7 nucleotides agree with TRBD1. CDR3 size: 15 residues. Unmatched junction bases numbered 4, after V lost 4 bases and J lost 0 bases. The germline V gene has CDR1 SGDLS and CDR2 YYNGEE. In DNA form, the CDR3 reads TGTGCCAGCAGCTTCCAGGGGGACTCTGGAAACACCATATATTTT. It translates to CASSFQGDSGNTIYF.

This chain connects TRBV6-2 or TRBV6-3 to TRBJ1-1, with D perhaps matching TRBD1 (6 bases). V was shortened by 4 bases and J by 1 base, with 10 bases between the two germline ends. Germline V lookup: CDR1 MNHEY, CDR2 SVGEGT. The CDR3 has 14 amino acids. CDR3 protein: CASSSQGRNTEAFF. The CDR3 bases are TGTGCCAGCAGTTCACAGGGACGGAACACTGAAGCTTTCTTT.

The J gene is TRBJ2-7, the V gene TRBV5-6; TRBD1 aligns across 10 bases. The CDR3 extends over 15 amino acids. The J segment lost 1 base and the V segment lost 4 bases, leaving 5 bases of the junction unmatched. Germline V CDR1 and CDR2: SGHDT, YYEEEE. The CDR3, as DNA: TGTGCCAGCAGCACGGGACAGGGGTTTTCCTACGAGCAGTACTTC. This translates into CASSTGQGFSYEQYF.

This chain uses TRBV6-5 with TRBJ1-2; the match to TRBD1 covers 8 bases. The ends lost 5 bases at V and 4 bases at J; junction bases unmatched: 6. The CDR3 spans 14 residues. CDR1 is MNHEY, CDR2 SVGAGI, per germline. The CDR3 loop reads CASSRRDRPYGYTF. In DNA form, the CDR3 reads TGTGCCAGCAGTCGCCGGGACAGGCCCTATGGCTACACCTTC.

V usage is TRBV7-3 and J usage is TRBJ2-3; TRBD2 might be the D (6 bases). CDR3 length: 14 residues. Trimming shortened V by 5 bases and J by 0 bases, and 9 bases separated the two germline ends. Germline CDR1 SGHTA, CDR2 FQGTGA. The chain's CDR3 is CASSAGTSTDTQYF. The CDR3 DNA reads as TGTGCCAGCAGCGCCGGGACTAGCACAGATACGCAGTATTTT.

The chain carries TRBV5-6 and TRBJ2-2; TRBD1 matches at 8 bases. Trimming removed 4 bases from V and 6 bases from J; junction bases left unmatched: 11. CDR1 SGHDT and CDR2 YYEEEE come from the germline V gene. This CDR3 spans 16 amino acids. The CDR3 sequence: CASSLPSTGVAGELFF. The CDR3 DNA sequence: TGTGCCAGCAGCCTGCCGTCGACAGGGGTCGCCGGGGAGCTGTTTTTT.

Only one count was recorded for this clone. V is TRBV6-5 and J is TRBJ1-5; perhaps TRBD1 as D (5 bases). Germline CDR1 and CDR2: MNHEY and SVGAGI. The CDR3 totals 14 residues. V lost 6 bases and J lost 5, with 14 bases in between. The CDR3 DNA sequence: TGTGCCAGCAGCATCCAGGGCAGAGATCAGCCCCAGCATTTT. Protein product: CASSIQGRDQPQHF.

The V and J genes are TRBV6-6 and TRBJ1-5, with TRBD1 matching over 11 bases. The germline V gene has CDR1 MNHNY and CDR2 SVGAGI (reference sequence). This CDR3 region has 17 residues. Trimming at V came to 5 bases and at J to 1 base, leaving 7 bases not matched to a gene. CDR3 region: CASSPGTGGSSNQPQHF. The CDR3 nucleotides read TGTGCCAGCAGTCCCGGGACAGGGGGATCGAGCAATCAGCCCCAGCATTTT.

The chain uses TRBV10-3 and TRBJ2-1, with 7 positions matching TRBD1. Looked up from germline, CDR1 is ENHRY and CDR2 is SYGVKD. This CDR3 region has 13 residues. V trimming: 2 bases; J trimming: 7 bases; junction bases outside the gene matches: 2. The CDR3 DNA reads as TGTGCCATCAGTGAGGACAGGGTAAATGAGCAGTTCTTC. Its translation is CAISEDRVNEQFF.

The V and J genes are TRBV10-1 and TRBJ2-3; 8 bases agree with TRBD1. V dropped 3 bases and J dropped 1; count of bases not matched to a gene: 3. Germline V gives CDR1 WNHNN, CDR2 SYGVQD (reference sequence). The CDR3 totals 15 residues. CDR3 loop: CASSDGQGGTDTQYF. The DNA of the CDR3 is TGCGCCAGCAGTGACGGACAGGGAGGCACAGATACGCAGTATTTT.

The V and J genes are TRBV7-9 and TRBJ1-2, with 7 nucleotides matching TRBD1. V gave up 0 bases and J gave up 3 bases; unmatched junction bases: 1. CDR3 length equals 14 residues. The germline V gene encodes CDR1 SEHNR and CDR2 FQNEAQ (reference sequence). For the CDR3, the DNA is TGTGCCAGCAGCTTAGCAGGGACAGACTATGGCTACACCTTC. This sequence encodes CASSLAGTDYGYTF. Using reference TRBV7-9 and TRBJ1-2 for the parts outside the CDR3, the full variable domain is DTGVSQNPRHKITKRGQNVTFRCDPISEHNRLYWYRQTLGQGPEFLTYFQNEAQLEKSRLLSDRFSAERPKGSFSTLEIQRTEQGDSAMYLCASSLAGTDYGYTFGSGTRLTVV.

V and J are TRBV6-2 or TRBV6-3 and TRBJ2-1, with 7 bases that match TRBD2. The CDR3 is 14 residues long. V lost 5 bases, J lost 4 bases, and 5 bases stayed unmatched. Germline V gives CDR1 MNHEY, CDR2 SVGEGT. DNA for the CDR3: TGTGCCAGCAGTGCTACGGGACTATACAATGAGCAGTTCTTC. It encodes CASSATGLYNEQFF.

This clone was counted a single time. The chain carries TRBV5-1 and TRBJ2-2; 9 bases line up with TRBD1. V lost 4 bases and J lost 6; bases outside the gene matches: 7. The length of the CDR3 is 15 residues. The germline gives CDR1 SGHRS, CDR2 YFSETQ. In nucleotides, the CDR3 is TGCGCCAGCAGCCCGGGACAGGGAGGATCCGGGGAGCTGTTTTTT. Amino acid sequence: CASSPGQGGSGELFF.

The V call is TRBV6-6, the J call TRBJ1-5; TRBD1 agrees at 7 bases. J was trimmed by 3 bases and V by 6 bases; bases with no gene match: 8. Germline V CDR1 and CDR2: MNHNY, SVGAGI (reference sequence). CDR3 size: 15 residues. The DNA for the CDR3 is TGTGCCAGCAGCCCGGGACAGAACAACAATCAGCCCCAGCATTTT. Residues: CASSPGQNNNQPQHF.

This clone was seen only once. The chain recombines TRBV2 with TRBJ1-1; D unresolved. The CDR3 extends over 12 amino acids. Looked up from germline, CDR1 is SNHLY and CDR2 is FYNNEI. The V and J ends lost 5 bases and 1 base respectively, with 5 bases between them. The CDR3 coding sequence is TGTGCCAGCAGTCTCAGGAACACTGAAGCTTTCTTT. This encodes CASSLRNTEAFF. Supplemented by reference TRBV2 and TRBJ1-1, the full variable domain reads EPEVTQTPSHQVTQMGQEVILRCVPISNHLYFYWYRQILGQKVEFLVSFYNNEISEKSEIFDDQFSVERPDGSNFTLKIRSTKLEDSAMYFCASSLRNTEAFFGQGTRLTVV.

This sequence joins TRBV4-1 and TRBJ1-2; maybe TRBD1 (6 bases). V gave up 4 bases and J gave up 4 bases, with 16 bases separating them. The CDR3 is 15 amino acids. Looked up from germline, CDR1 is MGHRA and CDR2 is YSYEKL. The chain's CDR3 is CASSPRNGQPYGYTF. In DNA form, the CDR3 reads TGCGCCAGCAGCCCAAGAAACGGACAGCCCTATGGCTACACCTTC.

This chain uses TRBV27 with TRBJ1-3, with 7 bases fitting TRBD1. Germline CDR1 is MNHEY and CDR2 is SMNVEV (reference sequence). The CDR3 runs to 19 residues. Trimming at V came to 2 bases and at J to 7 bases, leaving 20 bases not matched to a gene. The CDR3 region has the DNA TGTGCCAGCAGTTTAATTCGGGCCTCATCGGACAGGATTGGGAACACCATATATTTT. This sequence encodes CASSLIRASSDRIGNTIYF.

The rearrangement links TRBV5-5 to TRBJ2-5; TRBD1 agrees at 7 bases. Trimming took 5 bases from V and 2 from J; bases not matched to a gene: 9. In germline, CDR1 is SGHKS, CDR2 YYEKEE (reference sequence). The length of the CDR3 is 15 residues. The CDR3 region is CASSRAGTEQETQYF. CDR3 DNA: TGTGCCAGCAGTCGAGCCGGGACAGAGCAAGAGACCCAGTACTTC.